This T cell receptor (beta chain) was recorded in a study of control samples from healthy donors and cancer patients. The table came from immunoSEQ multiplex PCR; TCRdb's copy has only in-frame clones and leaves some out. The repertoire includes 100,000 to 120,000 clones, over 75% of them detected once, and around 4% sits in the top ten. There are 15 residues in the CDR3. Trimming cost V 5 bases and J 4 bases, with 17 bases left between them. The V gene's germline CDR1 is LNHDA and CDR2 SQIVND (reference sequence). The chain recombines TRBV19 with TRBJ1-2; D not certain. Specimen: PBMCs. The clonotype originates from an older woman with lung cancer. The CDR3 protein is CASSFPRDYLYGYTF. In nucleotides, the CDR3 is TGTGCCAGTAGTTTCCCCCGAGATTACCTCTATGGCTACACCTTC. Using reference TRBV19 and TRBJ1-2 for the parts outside the CDR3, the full variable domain is DGGITQSPKYLFRKEGQNVTLSCEQNLNHDAMYWYRQDPGQGLRLIYYSQIVNDFQKGDIAEGYSVSREKKESFPLTVTSAQKNPTAFYLCASSFPRDYLYGYTFGSGTRLTVV.